This passage covers 26 T cell receptor beta chains from one sample sequenced in a study of cytomegalovirus exposure and HLA in healthy donors (dated by TCRdb to 2015 to 2018). Receptor amplification or capture employed the immunoSEQ multiplex PCR assay. A mixture of 60 forward primers for TCR Vbeta segments and 13 reverse primers for TCR Jbeta segments was used in the multiplex PCR. The table was pulled from immuneACCESS by TCRdb, which kept in-frame rearrangements only. Such tables lose some clones; where checked, under half of the loss comes from unresolved V genes, and the rest has no known cause. The sample includes around 200,000 clones, with over 60% observed a single time. The top ten clones comprise around 15% of the sample. Source material: PBMCs. These TCRs come from a man aged 35-49 years in good health and CMV-seronegative.

This clone was seen only a few times. V gene TRBV6-5 combines with J gene TRBJ1-3; 7 bases agree with TRBD1. This CDR3 has 14 amino acids. Trimming at V came to 6 bases and at J to 3 bases, leaving 5 bases not matched to a gene. The germline V gene encodes CDR1 MNHEY and CDR2 SVGAGI. CDR3 DNA: TGTGCCAGCAGCTCGACAGGGCTTGGAAACACCATATATTTT. Translated: CASSSTGLGNTIYF.

The chain carries TRBV5-5 and TRBJ2-7; D may be TRBD1 (6 bases). This CDR3 is built from 15 residues. V lost 4 bases and J 0 bases, leaving 14 bases between the germline ends. CDR1 is SGHKS and CDR2 is YYEKEE in the germline V gene (reference sequence). This chain's CDR3 is CASSRGTLPSYEQYF. CDR3 in DNA: TGTGCCAGCAGCAGGGGGACGCTTCCCTCCTACGAGCAGTACTTC.

This clone was detected only once. The chain combines TRBV21-1 with TRBJ1-1; no check of the table's D call, TRBD1, against the DNA was made. TRBV21-1 is a known pseudogene. The CDR3 spans 16 residues. This CDR3 is CASSKEGIRGLTEAFF. The CDR3 DNA reads TGTGCCAGCAGCAAAGAAGGGATCAGGGGGCTCACTGAAGCTTTCTTT.

J is TRBJ1-5 and V is TRBV5-1; TRBD1 aligns across 8 bases. The CDR3 contains 14 residues. V trimming: 4 bases; J trimming: 4 bases; junction bases outside the gene matches: 4. The germline CDR1 and CDR2 sequences are SGHRS and YFSETQ. The CDR3 here is CASSVQGGNQPQHF. CDR3 bases: TGCGCCAGCAGCGTACAGGGGGGGAATCAGCCCCAGCATTTT.

This chain uses TRBV4-3 with TRBJ1-1, with D possibly TRBD1 on 6 matching bases. The length of the CDR3 is 15 residues. V dropped 1 base and J dropped 8 bases, with 17 bases sitting between them. CDR1 and CDR2 from the germline V gene are LGHNA and YSLEER. The CDR3 DNA sequence: TGCGCCAGCAGCCAAGCCGCACGAGCGGACAGCGAAGCTTTCTTT. Protein: CASSQAARADSEAFF.

CDR3 region: CASSQVGLGTTYEQYF. The DNA for the CDR3 is TGTGCCAGCAGCCAAGTGGGTTTGGGCACCACCTACGAGCAGTACTTC. The V call is TRBV4-2, the J call TRBJ2-7, with unresolved D. Germline V CDR1 and CDR2: LGHNA, YNFKEQ. Trimming took off 1 base at V and 2 bases at J, with 15 bases between the two ends. The CDR3 extends over 16 amino acids.

The rearrangement joins TRBV6-5 to TRBJ1-1; 10 nucleotides line up with TRBD1. There are 14 residues in the CDR3. The germline V gene has CDR1 MNHEY and CDR2 SVGAGI. V lost 5 bases and J lost 4; bases outside the gene matches: 4. CDR3 sequence (DNA): TGTGCCAGCAGTGCCGGGACAGGGGTCACTGAAGCTTTCTTT. It yields the protein CASSAGTGVTEAFF.

The CDR3 loop is CASSPLFTGGADEQFF. CDR3 sequence (DNA): TGCGCCAGCAGCCCGTTATTTACAGGGGGAGCGGATGAGCAGTTCTTC. The chain recombines TRBV4-3 with TRBJ2-1; 8 bases align to TRBD1. V shed 4 bases and J 8 bases; nucleotides not matched to a gene: 13. Germline loops: CDR1 LGHNA, CDR2 YSLEER. This CDR3 region has 16 residues.

This clone turned up a few times. The chain is built from TRBV4-2 and TRBJ1-1, with 7 bases aligning to TRBD1. The J segment lost 3 bases and the V segment lost 9 bases, leaving 7 bases of the junction unmatched. The CDR3 is 13 residues long. Germline V gene data show CDR1 as LGHNA and CDR2 as YNFKEQ. The CDR3: CASREDRDTEAFF. The CDR3, as DNA: TGTGCCAGTCGAGAAGACAGGGACACTGAAGCTTTCTTT.

This clone appeared a single time. The chain employs TRBV9 and TRBJ2-2; tentative D call: TRBD1 (5 bases). Germline CDR1 and CDR2: SGDLS and YYNGEE. The V end lost 4 bases, the J end lost 4 bases, and 20 bases lay between the germline ends. The CDR3 totals 17 residues. The CDR3 nucleotides are TGTGCCAGCAGCCCCCCGCTGGCAGGGTTCGGCACCGGGGAGCTGTTTTTT. Protein: CASSPPLAGFGTGELFF.

Of note for this clone: The junction differs from germline at one of its ends, possibly a read error. The chain links TRBV7-9 to TRBJ2-1, with 8 bases identical to TRBD2. The CDR3 spans 14 residues. CDR1 is SEHNR and CDR2 is FQNEAQ in the germline V gene (reference sequence). The CDR3 is CSSSSPAGGNEQFF. The CDR3 nucleotides are TGTTCCAGCAGCTCCCCGGCGGGAGGCAATGAGCAGTTCTTC.

The chain couples TRBV5-4 to TRBJ2-3; D might be TRBD2 (5 bases). The V end lost 2 bases, the J end lost 3 bases, and 13 bases lay between the germline ends. CDR3 length: 15 residues. Looked up from germline, CDR1 is SGHNT and CDR2 is YYREEE (reference sequence). The CDR3 DNA follows: TGTGCCAGCAGCTTTAAAGCGGATGGGACAGATACGCAGTATTTT. Protein product: CASSFKADGTDTQYF.

V and J are TRBV28 and TRBJ2-2; possible D gene TRBD2, 6 bases. CDR1 and CDR2 from the germline V gene are MDHEN and SYDVKM. This CDR3 contains 14 residues. Trimming stripped 7 bases from V and 4 bases from J, with 13 bases between. CDR3 loop: CASNGGATTGELFF. The CDR3 nucleotides read TGTGCCAGCAATGGAGGGGCGACCACCGGGGAGCTGTTTTTT.

The chain carries TRBV29-1 and TRBJ2-3, with 7 bases aligning to TRBD2. The ends lost 3 bases at V and 3 bases at J; junction bases unmatched: 9. The CDR3 extends over 15 amino acids. Germline assignment: CDR1 SQVTM and CDR2 ANQGSEA. The CDR3 nucleotides are TGCAGCGTTGAGTTGATGGCGGGAGCAACAGATACGCAGTATTTT. Amino acids: CSVELMAGATDTQYF.

The genes are TRBV2 and TRBJ2-7, with D tentatively TRBD1 (6 bases). Germline loops: CDR1 SNHLY, CDR2 FYNNEI. Trimming took off 2 bases at V and 3 bases at J, with 8 bases between the two ends. The CDR3 consists of 13 residues. CDR3 sequence reads: CASSETTGYEQYF. The CDR3 DNA reads TGTGCCAGCAGTGAAACGACAGGCTACGAGCAGTACTTC.

This clone was detected once. The V and J genes are TRBV2 and TRBJ2-5, with TRBD2 as a possible D gene (7 bases). V lost 7 bases and J 3 bases, leaving 27 bases between the germline ends. The CDR3 loop spans 18 amino acids. CDR1 and CDR2 from the germline V gene are SNHLY and FYNNEI. Written as DNA, the CDR3 is TGTGCCAGCATGATATCAGGTAGGCGGGGGCGCCCCAAAGAGACCCAGTACTTC. It codes for CASMISGRRGRPKETQYF.

The V and J genes are TRBV7-3 and TRBJ2-5; 9 nucleotides agree with TRBD2. This CDR3 region has 15 residues. Unmatched junction bases numbered 5, after V lost 2 bases and J lost 4 bases. In germline, CDR1 is SGHTA, CDR2 FQGTGA. The CDR3 region has the DNA TGTGCCAGCAGCTTAGCGGGGGGGCAAGGAGAGACCCAGTACTTC. Protein: CASSLAGGQGETQYF. The full variable domain, with the rest looked up from reference TRBV7-3 and TRBJ2-5, is GAGVSQTPSNKVTEKGKYVELRCDPISGHTALYWYRQSLGQGPEFLIYFQGTGAADDSGLPNDRFFAVRPEGSVSTLKIQRTERGDSAVYLCASSLAGGQGETQYFGPGTRLLVL.

Only one count was recorded for this clone. V and J are TRBV2 and TRBJ1-3; possibly TRBD1 for D (6 bases). This CDR3 contains 13 residues. The V end lost 6 bases, the J end lost 2 bases, and 8 bases lay between the germline ends. Germline V lookup: CDR1 SNHLY, CDR2 FYNNEI. The CDR3 region has the DNA TGTGCCAGCAGCTCAGGGGCTGGAAACACCATATATTTT. As protein: CASSSGAGNTIYF.

The V call is TRBV5-6, the J call TRBJ1-2; perhaps TRBD1 as D (6 bases). The V gene lost 4 bases and the J gene lost 4 bases, with 17 bases spanning the gap. From germline, CDR1 is SGHDT and CDR2 YYEEEE. CDR3 size: 15 residues. The chain's CDR3 is CASSATGRGFYGYTF. For the CDR3, the DNA is TGTGCCAGCAGCGCGACGGGCAGGGGATTCTATGGCTACACCTTC.

The genes are TRBV19 and TRBJ2-2; D unclear. Trimming took off 3 bases at V and 1 base at J, with 6 bases between the two ends. Germline CDR1 and CDR2: LNHDA and SQIVND (reference sequence). The CDR3 totals 14 residues. This chain's CDR3 is CASSINRNTGELFF. In DNA, the CDR3 is TGTGCCAGTAGTATCAACAGGAACACCGGGGAGCTGTTTTTT.

CDR3 in amino acids: CAISESGRNGYTF. CDR3 bases: TGTGCCATCAGTGAGTCAGGGAGGAACGGCTACACCTTC. The chain couples TRBV10-3 to TRBJ1-2; D remains unclear. CDR3 size: 13 residues. Deletions cut 0 bases from V and 8 bases from J, with 10 bases between. CDR1 is ENHRY, CDR2 SYGVKD, per germline.

The J gene is TRBJ2-5, the V gene TRBV28, with D tentatively TRBD2 (6 bases). The CDR3 loop spans 13 amino acids. The germline V gene has CDR1 MDHEN and CDR2 SYDVKM. Trimming removed 3 bases from V and 5 bases from J, with 10 bases in between. CDR3 coding DNA: TGTGCCAGCAGTTTGGGGGGTTGGGAGACCCAGTACTTC. Its translation is CASSLGGWETQYF.

This clone was recorded once. The gene calls are TRBV5-1 and TRBJ2-5; a possible D gene is TRBD2 (6 bases). Trimming left V 3 bases short and J 0 bases short, with 12 bases between. Germline V gives CDR1 SGHRS, CDR2 YFSETQ. CDR3 length equals 15 residues. CDR3 bases: TGCGCCAGCAGCTCCATTAGACTAGACCAAGAGACCCAGTACTTC. Translating gives CASSSIRLDQETQYF.

The rearrangement links TRBV5-8 to TRBJ1-1, with D tentatively TRBD1 (6 bases). The germline V and J ends were trimmed by 0 bases and 1 base, with 16 bases remaining between them. This CDR3 has 17 amino acids. The germline V gene has CDR1 SGHTS and CDR2 YDEGEE. The CDR3 spells CASSLAGGGRANTEAFF. The DNA of the CDR3 is TGTGCCAGCAGCTTGGCTGGGGGGGGCAGGGCGAACACTGAAGCTTTCTTT.

This clone was observed a few times. The DNA of the CDR3 is TGTGCCCTTGGCCCCACCACAGATACGCAGTATTTT. Its protein product is CALGPTTDTQYF. This chain joins TRBV10-3 and TRBJ2-3, with unresolved D. Trimming cost V 11 bases and J 2 bases, with 11 bases left between them. Germline V lookup: CDR1 ENHRY, CDR2 SYGVKD. The CDR3 contains 12 residues.

This chain links TRBV6-6 with TRBJ2-5; D is perhaps TRBD2 (5 bases). V lost 8 bases and J 0 bases, leaving 13 bases between the germline ends. The germline CDR1 and CDR2 sequences are MNHNY and SVGAGI (reference sequence). There are 14 residues in the CDR3. CDR3 DNA: TGTGCCAGCCGGGGTGGAGAGTACCAAGAGACCCAGTACTTC. Translation: CASRGGEYQETQYF.